This TCR beta chain is drawn from a study of T-cell memory formation after mild COVID-19. For the study at large: Largely, TCR clusters stayed within a single donor.

Germline values: CDR1 LGHNA, CDR2 YSLEER. V was cut by 8 bases and J by 8 bases, with 16 bases left in between. The CDR3 runs 13 residues. Via MiXCR, TCRdb re-called the 5' RACE reads, giving one row per CDR3 protein. This sample carries some 210,000 distinct CDR3 sequences, more than 9% of them seen once, and the ten largest clones take 2.5% to 3.5%. The rearrangement joins TRBV4-3 to TRBJ2-1; D perhaps matches TRBD1 (5 bases). Sequencing used PBMCs or a T cell subset sorted from them (not recorded which). This TCR was recovered from a man between 18 and 29 years old who had mild COVID-19 (a few samples of this study predate the infection). Cell type and time point are not known. CDR3 in DNA: TGCGCCAGCCAGGGTTTAGGAAGCGATGAGCAGTTCTTC. This encodes CASQGLGSDEQFF.